These T cell receptor beta chains were read from a single sample in a study of blood T cell repertoires in COVID-19. Profiled with immunoSEQ multiplex PCR; TCRdb holds only in-frame clones, not every one. The sample includes about 290,000 clones, about nine tenths of them seen just once. The sample comprised PBMCs or T cells enriched from blood (not recorded which). The source of these receptors is a woman aged 40 to 50 who had recovered from COVID-19. The conserved cysteine and the conserved F or W are not part of the CDR3 here. The order of the fields is V gene, J gene, CDR3 protein.

v_gene: TRBV27; j_gene: TRBJ1-2; CDR3aa: ASSSGLGQGTSYGYT
v_gene: TRBV4-1; j_gene: TRBJ1-2; CDR3aa: ASSPPGPGGVSYGYT
v_gene: TRBV10-3; j_gene: TRBJ2-1; CDR3aa: AISDLRRNEQF
v_gene: TRBV5-6; j_gene: TRBJ2-7; CDR3aa: ASSLLGLGWY
v_gene: TRBV5-1; j_gene: TRBJ2-4; CDR3aa: ASSTGTGSDIQY
v_gene: TRBV11-2; j_gene: TRBJ1-1; CDR3aa: ASSSGYSGTEAF
v_gene: TRBV9; j_gene: TRBJ2-2; CDR3aa: ASSPVIGGELF
v_gene: TRBV27; j_gene: TRBJ2-1; CDR3aa: ASSLTYDNEQF
v_gene: TRBV5-1; j_gene: TRBJ2-7; CDR3aa: ASSLGSRQSNYEQY
v_gene: TRBV9; j_gene: TRBJ1-2; CDR3aa: ASSGNQGSYGYT
v_gene: TRBV10-3; j_gene: TRBJ1-2; CDR3aa: AISESWLETNYGYT
v_gene: TRBV10-2; j_gene: TRBJ1-5; CDR3aa: ASSESGRASNQPQH
v_gene: TRBV9; j_gene: TRBJ1-1; CDR3aa: ASSPRQGQYDTEAF
v_gene: TRBV14; j_gene: TRBJ1-1; CDR3aa: ASSQDPPGGWDTEAF
v_gene: TRBV7-2; j_gene: TRBJ2-3; CDR3aa: ASSLGAGGGPDTQY
v_gene: TRBV5-6; j_gene: TRBJ1-2; CDR3aa: ASSRGWGRGYGYT
v_gene: TRBV2; j_gene: TRBJ2-3; CDR3aa: ASSVSGSTDTQY